This entry is about one T cell receptor (beta chain). Its antigen remains unidentified. The sample originates from a study of T cell responses to AZD1222 COVID-19 vaccine. Findings of the study overall: Spike-specific TCR breadth and depth went up after people got two AZD1222 doses.

Method: immunoSEQ multiplex PCR; TCRdb's copy keeps in-frame clones and lacks some. Of approximately 110,000 clones listed, around 81% are singletons. The CDR3 runs to 13 residues. Trimming shortened V by 3 bases and J by 7 bases, and 12 bases separated the two germline ends. CDR1 and CDR2 from the germline V gene are LNHDA and SQIVND (reference sequence). Here the sequenced sample was peripheral blood, taken on day 0 of AZD1222 vaccination. This chain links TRBV19 with TRBJ1-1, with D possibly being TRBD1 (6 bases). The TCR was taken from an adult in good health. CDR3 DNA: TGTGCCAGTAGTATCGACCGGGACAATGAAGCTTTCTTT. Amino acids: CASSIDRDNEAFF. Full variable domain (rest looked up from reference TRBV19 and TRBJ1-1): DGGITQSPKYLFRKEGQNVTLSCEQNLNHDAMYWYRQDPGQGLRLIYYSQIVNDFQKGDIAEGYSVSREKKESFPLTVTSAQKNPTAFYLCASSIDRDNEAFFGQGTRLTVV.